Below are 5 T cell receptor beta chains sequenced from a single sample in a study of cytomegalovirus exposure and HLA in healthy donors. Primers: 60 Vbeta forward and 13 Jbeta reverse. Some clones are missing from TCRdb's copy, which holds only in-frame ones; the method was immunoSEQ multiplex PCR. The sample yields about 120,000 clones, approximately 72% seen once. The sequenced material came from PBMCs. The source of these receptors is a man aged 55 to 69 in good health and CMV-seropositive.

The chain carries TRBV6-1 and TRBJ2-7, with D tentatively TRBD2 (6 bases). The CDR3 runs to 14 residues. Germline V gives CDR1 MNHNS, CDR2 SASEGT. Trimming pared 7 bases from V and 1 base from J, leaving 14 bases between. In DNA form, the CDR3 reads TGTGCCAGCACCGGGGTCGGGGGATCCTACGAGCAGTACTTC. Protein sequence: CASTGVGGSYEQYF.

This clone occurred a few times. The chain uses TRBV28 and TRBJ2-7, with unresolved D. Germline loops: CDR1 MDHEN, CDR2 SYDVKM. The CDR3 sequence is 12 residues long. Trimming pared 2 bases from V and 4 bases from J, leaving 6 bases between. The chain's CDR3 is CASSLILYEQYF. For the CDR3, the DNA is TGTGCCAGCAGTTTAATCTTATACGAGCAGTACTTC. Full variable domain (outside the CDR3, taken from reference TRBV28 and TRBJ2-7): DVKVTQSSRYLVKRTGEKVFLECVQDMDHENMFWYRQDPGLGLRLIYFSYDVKMKEKGDIPEGYSVSREKKERFSLILESASTNQTSMYLCASSLILYEQYFGPGTRLTVT.

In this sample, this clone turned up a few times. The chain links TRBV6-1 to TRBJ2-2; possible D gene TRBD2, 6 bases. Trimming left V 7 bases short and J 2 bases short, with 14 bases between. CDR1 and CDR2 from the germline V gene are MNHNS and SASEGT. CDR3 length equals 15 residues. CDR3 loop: CASKTSAGNTGELFF. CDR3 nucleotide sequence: TGTGCCAGCAAAACATCGGCGGGAAACACCGGGGAGCTGTTTTTT.

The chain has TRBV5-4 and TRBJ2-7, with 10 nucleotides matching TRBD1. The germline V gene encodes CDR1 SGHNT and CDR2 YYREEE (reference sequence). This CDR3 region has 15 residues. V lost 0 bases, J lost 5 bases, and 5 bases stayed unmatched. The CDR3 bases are TGTGCCAGCAGCTTGGCCGGGACAGGGGCGAACGAGCAGTACTTC. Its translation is CASSLAGTGANEQYF. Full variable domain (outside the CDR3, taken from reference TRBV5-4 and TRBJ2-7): ETGVTQSPTHLIKTRGQQVTLRCSSQSGHNTVSWYQQALGQGPQFIFQYYREEENGRGNFPPRFSGLQFPNYSSELNVNALELDDSALYLCASSLAGTGANEQYFGPGTRLTVT.

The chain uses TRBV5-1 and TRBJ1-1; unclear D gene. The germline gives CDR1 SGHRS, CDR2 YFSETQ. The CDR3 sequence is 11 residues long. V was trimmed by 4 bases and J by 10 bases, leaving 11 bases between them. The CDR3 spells CASSTTEGAFF. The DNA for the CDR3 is TGCGCCAGCAGCACGACCGAGGGAGCTTTCTTT.